The following is a T cell receptor (beta chain) sequence with its context. Its matching antigen is unknown. This sample is part of a study of OX40 agonist ivuxolimab in advanced cancers. Whole-study results and caveats: Not determined was the antigen specificity of the expanded peripheral T cells.

Measured with immunoSEQ multiplex PCR; TCRdb has only the in-frame clones, and not every one. The repertoire consists of around 83,000 clones, with 80% to 90% occurring once and the leading ten covering around 4.1%. This CDR3 region has 17 residues. V lost 4 bases and J lost 2; bases outside the gene matches: 10. The germline gives CDR1 LGHNA, CDR2 YNFKEQ. The chain uses TRBV4-2 and TRBJ2-1, with 8 nucleotides matching TRBD2. The clonotype was recovered from an adult with an advanced solid tumor such as melanoma, head and neck, liver or kidney cancer. This specimen was CD4+ or CD8+ T cells sorted from blood, taken in a trial of the OX40 agonist ivuxolimab. CDR3 in amino acids: CASSRTPTSGTYNEQFF. For the CDR3, the DNA is TGTGCCAGCAGCCGTACCCCCACTAGCGGAACCTACAATGAGCAGTTCTTC.